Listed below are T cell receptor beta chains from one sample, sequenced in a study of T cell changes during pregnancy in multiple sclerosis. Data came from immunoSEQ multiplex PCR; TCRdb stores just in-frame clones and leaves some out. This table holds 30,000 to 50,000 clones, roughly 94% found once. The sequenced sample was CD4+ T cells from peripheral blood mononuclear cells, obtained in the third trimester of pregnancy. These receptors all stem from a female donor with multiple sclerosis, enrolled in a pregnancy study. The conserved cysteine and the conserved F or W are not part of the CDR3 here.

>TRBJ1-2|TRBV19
ATGRGYT
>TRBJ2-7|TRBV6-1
ASSRTRFGHEQY
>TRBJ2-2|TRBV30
AWSLGHNTGELF
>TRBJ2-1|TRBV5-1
ASSISGLASSSYNEQF
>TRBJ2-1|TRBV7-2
ASSLTSSYNEQF
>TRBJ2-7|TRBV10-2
ASSDTYEQY
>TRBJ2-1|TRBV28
ASSLSRGASSYNEQF
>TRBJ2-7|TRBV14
ASSSYISYEQY
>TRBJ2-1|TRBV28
ASSPRGFGGNEQF
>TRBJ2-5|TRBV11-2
ASSFLGGGTSFLRRPQY
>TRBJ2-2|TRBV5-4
ASSLGSERTGELF
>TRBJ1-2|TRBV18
ASSLYLSGGEHHGYGYT
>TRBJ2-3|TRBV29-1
SAAFTDTQY
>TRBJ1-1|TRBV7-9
ASSRSAGFENTEAF
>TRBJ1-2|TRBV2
ASSEYAGSYGYT
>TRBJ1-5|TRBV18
ASSPGRNQPQH
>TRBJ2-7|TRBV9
ASSVATLAGAYEQY
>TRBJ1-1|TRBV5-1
ASSLLQQNTEAF
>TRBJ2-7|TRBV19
ASSRQPGQGYEQY
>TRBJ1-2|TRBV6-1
ASSEVVGRNYGYT
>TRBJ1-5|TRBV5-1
ASSPGQSNQPQH
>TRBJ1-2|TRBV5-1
ASSLDYQGADRHYGYT